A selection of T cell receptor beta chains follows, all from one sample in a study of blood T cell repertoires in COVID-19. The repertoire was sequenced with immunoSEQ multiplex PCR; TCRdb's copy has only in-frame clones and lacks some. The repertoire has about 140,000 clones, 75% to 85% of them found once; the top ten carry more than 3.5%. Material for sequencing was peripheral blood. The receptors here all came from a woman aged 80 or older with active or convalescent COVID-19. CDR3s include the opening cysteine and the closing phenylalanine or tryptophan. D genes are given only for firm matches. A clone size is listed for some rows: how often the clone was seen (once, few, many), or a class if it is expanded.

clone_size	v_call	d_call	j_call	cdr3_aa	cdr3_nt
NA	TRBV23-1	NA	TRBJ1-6	CASSQGAWENSPLHF	TGCGCCAGCAGTCAGGGGGCCTGGGAGAATTCACCCCTCCACTTT
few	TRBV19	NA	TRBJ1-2	CASRTDSSNYGYTF	TGTGCCAGTAGAACGGACAGTTCTAACTATGGCTACACCTTC
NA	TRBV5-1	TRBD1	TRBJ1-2	CASGDRTGVDGYTF	TGCGCCAGCGGGGATAGGACAGGGGTCGACGGCTACACCTTC
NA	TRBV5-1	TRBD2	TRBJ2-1	CASSSGTSYNEQFF	TGCGCCAGCAGCTCCGGGACTAGCTACAATGAGCAGTTCTTC
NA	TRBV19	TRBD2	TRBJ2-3	CASSNLAGGSADTQYF	TGTGCCAGTAGTAACCTAGCGGGGGGGAGCGCAGATACGCAGTATTTT
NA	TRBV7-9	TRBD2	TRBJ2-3	CASSSTSGATDTQYF	TGTGCCAGCAGCTCGACTAGCGGGGCCACAGATACGCAGTATTTT
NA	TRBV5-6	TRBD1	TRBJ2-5	CASRWTGGQETQYF	TGTGCCAGCAGGTGGACAGGGGGACAAGAGACCCAGTACTTC
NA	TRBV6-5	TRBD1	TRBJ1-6	CASRNRGALSLHF	TGTGCCAGCAGAAACAGGGGCGCGCTTTCCCTCCACTTT
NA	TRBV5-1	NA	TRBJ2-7	CASSLGGSEGQYF	TGCGCCAGCAGCTTGGGAGGTTCGGAGGGGCAGTACTTC
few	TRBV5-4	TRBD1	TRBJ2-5	CASRRTGTGARETQYF	TGTGCCAGCAGACGTACCGGGACAGGGGCTAGGGAGACCCAGTACTTC
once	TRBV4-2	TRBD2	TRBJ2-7	CASSLSGGSYEQYF	TGTGCCAGCAGCCTTAGCGGGGGGTCATACGAGCAGTACTTC
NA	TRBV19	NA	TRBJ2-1	CASVNTRVSNEQFF	TGTGCCAGTGTAAACACCAGGGTATCGAATGAGCAGTTCTTC
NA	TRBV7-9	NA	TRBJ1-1	CASSLVAAEAFF	TGTGCCAGCAGCTTAGTCGCAGCTGAAGCTTTCTTT
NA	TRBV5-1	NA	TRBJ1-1	CASSWGGGAEAFF	TGCGCCAGCAGCTGGGGCGGGGGCGCTGAAGCTTTCTTT
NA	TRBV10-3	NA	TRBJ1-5	CAISDPTGQINQPQHF	TGTGCCATCAGTGACCCCACAGGACAGATAAATCAGCCCCAGCATTTT
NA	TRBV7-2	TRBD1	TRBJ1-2	CASSLRQGVDYGYTF	TGTGCCAGCAGCTTAAGGCAGGGGGTTGACTATGGCTACACCTTC
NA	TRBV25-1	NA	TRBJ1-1	CASTFGGAFF	TGTGCCAGCACTTTCGGGGGGGCTTTCTTT
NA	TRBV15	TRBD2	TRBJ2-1	CATSGGRDNEQFF	TGTGCCACCAGCGGGGGGAGGGACAATGAGCAGTTCTTC
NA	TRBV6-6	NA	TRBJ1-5	CASGESQPQHF	TGTGCCAGCGGGGAGAGTCAGCCCCAGCATTTT
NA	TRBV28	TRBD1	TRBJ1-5	CASSSTGTGLNQPQHF	TGTGCCAGCAGTTCTACAGGGACAGGACTCAATCAGCCCCAGCATTTT
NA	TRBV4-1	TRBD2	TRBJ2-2	CASSQDPLAGAAGTGELFF	TGCGCCAGCAGCCAAGATCCGCTAGCGGGGGCCGCGGGCACCGGGGAGCTGTTTTTT
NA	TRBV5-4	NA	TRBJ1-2	CASSLGDLYGYTF	TGTGCCAGCAGCTTGGGAGATCTCTATGGCTACACCTTC
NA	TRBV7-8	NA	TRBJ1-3	CASSSRKVSGNTIYF	TGTGCCAGCAGCTCGAGGAAGGTCTCCGGAAACACCATATATTTT
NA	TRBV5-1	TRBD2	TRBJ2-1	CASSGSARGYNEQFF	TGCGCCAGCAGCGGCTCGGCGCGGGGGTACAATGAGCAGTTCTTC
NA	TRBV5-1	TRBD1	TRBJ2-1	CASSSGQINEQFF	TGCGCCAGCAGTTCGGGACAGATCAATGAGCAGTTCTTC
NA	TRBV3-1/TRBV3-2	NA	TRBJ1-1	CASSRALGGFTEAFF	TGTGCCAGCAGCCGAGCTCTCGGAGGTTTCACTGAAGCTTTCTTT
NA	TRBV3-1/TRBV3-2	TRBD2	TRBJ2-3	CASSPLAGGTDTQYF	TGTGCCAGCAGCCCCCTAGCGGGGGGCACAGATACGCAGTATTTT
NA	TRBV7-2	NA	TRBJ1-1	CASSQARGNTEAFF	TGTGCCAGCAGCCAGGCCAGGGGCAACACTGAAGCTTTCTTT
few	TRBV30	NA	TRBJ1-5	CAWGHSIRHNQPQHF	TGTGCCTGGGGACATTCTATTCGCCACAATCAGCCCCAGCATTTT
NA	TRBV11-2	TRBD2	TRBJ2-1	CASSLGFPPTSGEGEQFF	TGTGCCAGCAGCTTAGGCTTCCCGCCAACTAGCGGGGAGGGTGAGCAGTTCTTC
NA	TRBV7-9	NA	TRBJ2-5	CASSTTVQTQYF	TGTGCCAGCAGCACTACTGTGCAGACCCAGTACTTC
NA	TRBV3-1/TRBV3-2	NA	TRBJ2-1	CASRRGSVSYNEQFF	TGTGCCAGCAGACGAGGATCAGTCTCCTACAATGAGCAGTTCTTC
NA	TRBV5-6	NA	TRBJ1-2	CASSLPGVNYGYTF	TGTGCCAGCAGCCTGCCCGGAGTTAACTATGGCTACACCTTC
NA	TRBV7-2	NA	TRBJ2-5	CASKSWEIQETQYF	TGTGCCAGCAAGAGCTGGGAGATACAAGAGACCCAGTACTTC
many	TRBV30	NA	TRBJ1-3	CALRGSSGNTIYF	TGTGCCCTAAGGGGCTCCTCTGGAAACACCATATATTTT
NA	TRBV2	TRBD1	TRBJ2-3	CASSSTGVFTDTQYF	TGTGCCAGCAGTTCTACAGGGGTGTTCACAGATACGCAGTATTTT
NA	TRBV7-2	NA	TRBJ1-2	CASSLRGLNPTF	TGTGCCAGCAGCTTAAGGGGGTTAAACCCCACCTTC
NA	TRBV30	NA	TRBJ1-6	CAWRATNNSPLHF	TGTGCCTGGAGAGCAACCAATAATTCACCCCTCCACTTT
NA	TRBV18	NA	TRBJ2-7	CASSPRAGDEQYF	TGTGCCAGCTCACCACGGGCAGGGGACGAGCAGTACTTC
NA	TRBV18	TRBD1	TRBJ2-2	CASSSGQGRNTGELFF	TGTGCCAGCTCATCCGGACAGGGGCGGAACACCGGGGAGCTGTTTTTT
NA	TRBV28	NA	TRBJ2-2	CASSQTGELFF	TGTGCCAGCAGTCAGACCGGGGAGCTGTTTTTT
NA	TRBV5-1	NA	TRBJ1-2	CASSSDSPNYGYTF	TGCGCCAGCAGCTCGGACAGCCCTAACTATGGCTACACCTTC
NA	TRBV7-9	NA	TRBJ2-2	CASSHTGANTGELFF	TGTGCCAGCAGCCACACAGGAGCGAACACCGGGGAGCTGTTTTTT
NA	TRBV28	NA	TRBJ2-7	CASSLGGRSYEQYF	TGTGCCAGCAGTTTGGGGGGGCGCTCCTACGAGCAGTACTTC
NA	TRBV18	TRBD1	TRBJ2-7	CASSPLLNRGYEQYF	TGTGCCAGCTCACCGCTATTGAACAGGGGCTACGAGCAGTACTTC
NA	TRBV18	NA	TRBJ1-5	CASSPQQDSNQPQHF	TGTGCCAGCTCACCACAACAGGATAGCAATCAGCCCCAGCATTTT
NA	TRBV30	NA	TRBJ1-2	CAWSAGVQYYGYTF	TGTGCCTGGAGTGCAGGGGTTCAGTACTATGGCTACACCTTC